The rows below give T cell receptor beta chains drawn from one sample of a study of response to subunit inactivated influenza vaccine. Each CDR3 protein gets one entry after TCRdb re-called the RT-PCR reads with MiXCR. The table has 650,000 or so distinct CDR3 sequences, around 15% seen once. Sequences were derived from PBMCs from blood, sampled about 14 days before vaccination. These receptors originate from a man between 45 and 60 years old who received an inactivated influenza vaccine. Each CDR3 is given with its conserved first and last residue. The D gene is left open where the match is weak. Clone size is stated in some rows and not others, as once, few, many or a class when expanded.

CDR3 DNA,CDR3 protein,V gene,clone size,J gene,D gene
TGTGCCAGCAGCTATGGACAGGGCGATGAGCAGTTCTTC,CASSYGQGDEQFF,TRBV4-2,few,TRBJ2-1,TRBD1
TGCGCCAGCAGCTTGGGGACCGGGGGTCCCCAGCATTTT,CASSLGTGGPQHF,TRBV5-1,NA,TRBJ1-5,NA
TGCGCCAGCAGCCAAGTGCTTTCTAGTTACACTGAAGCTTTCTTT,CASSQVLSSYTEAFF,TRBV4-1,NA,TRBJ1-1,NA
TGCGCCAGCAGCCAAGATTACGCGGCCTCCTACGAGCAGTACTTC,CASSQDYAASYEQYF,TRBV4-3,few,TRBJ2-7,NA
TGTGCCAGCAGCCCCACAATTGCAGGGGGCCTAACTAATGAAAAACTGTTTTTT,CASSPTIAGGLTNEKLFF,TRBV11-1,few,TRBJ1-4,TRBD1
TGTGCCAGCAGTGTATGGGGCCAGCGGGGATACAATGAGCAGTTCTTC,CASSVWGQRGYNEQFF,TRBV2,few,TRBJ2-1,TRBD2
TGTGCCAGCACCCCGGGTACGGGGCCCAATCAGCCCCAGCATTTT,CASTPGTGPNQPQHF,TRBV12-3/TRBV12-4,NA,TRBJ1-5,NA
TGTGCCAGCAGCCCTTCGACAGGGAATGAGCAGTTCTTC,CASSPSTGNEQFF,TRBV3-1,few,TRBJ2-1,TRBD1
TGCAGTGCTGCCCCGCTTCTACCAGCAGATACGCAGTATTTT,CSAAPLLPADTQYF,TRBV20-1,few,TRBJ2-3,NA
TGTGCCAGCAGCCAGAGCAGAGCCACCTACAATGAGCAGTTCTTC,CASSQSRATYNEQFF,TRBV7-2,few,TRBJ2-1,NA
TGCGCCAGCAGCTCCCTAGCGGGGGGGCATGAGCAGTTCTTC,CASSSLAGGHEQFF,TRBV5-1,many,TRBJ2-1,TRBD2
TGTGCCATCAGCGGTTGGCGGGAGGGCCATCACGAGCAGTACTTC,CAISGWREGHHEQYF,TRBV10-3,many,TRBJ2-7,TRBD2
TGTGCCAGCAGCGTAGAGCAGGGTTATGGCTACACCTTC,CASSVEQGYGYTF,TRBV9,NA,TRBJ1-2,NA
TGTGCCAGCAGCCAAGACAGGGGTGACCGAGATACGCAGTATTTT,CASSQDRGDRDTQYF,TRBV7-8,few,TRBJ2-3,TRBD1
TGTGCCAGCAGTTACCCGACTAGCGGGGGGGCCCACACCGGGGAGCTGTTTTTT,CASSYPTSGGAHTGELFF,TRBV6-5,NA,TRBJ2-2,TRBD2
TGTGCCAGCAGTTCTGTCCACGAGCAGTACTTC,CASSSVHEQYF,TRBV27,NA,TRBJ2-7,NA
TGCGCCAGCAAAGCGGTTCAGGGGGTTGGAAACACCATATATTTT,CASKAVQGVGNTIYF,TRBV10-2,NA,TRBJ1-3,TRBD1
TGTGCCAGCAGCCGGGACAGGTTCGGCACAGATACGCAGTATTTT,CASSRDRFGTDTQYF,TRBV7-9,many,TRBJ2-3,TRBD1
TGTGCCAGCAGACAACCGGGACAGGCAGATGAAAAACTGTTTTTT,CASRQPGQADEKLFF,TRBV6-1,few,TRBJ1-4,TRBD1
TGCAGTGCTTGGAGACTAGCCGGGAATTTCGTGCAGTACTTC,CSAWRLAGNFVQYF,TRBV20-1,few,TRBJ2-7,TRBD2
TGTGCCAGCTCACCACAACGGATAGACACAGATACGCAGTATTTT,CASSPQRIDTDTQYF,TRBV18,few,TRBJ2-3,NA
TGTGCCAGCAGCTTAGTCCTCAATGAGCAGTTCTTC,CASSLVLNEQFF,TRBV11-3,many,TRBJ2-1,NA
TGTGCCAGCAGGGGCATCGGAGACAGGGGTTACGAGCAGTACTTC,CASRGIGDRGYEQYF,TRBV6-1,few,TRBJ2-7,TRBD1
TGTGCCAGCAGTTTAGTGAATCCCGGGGGCCATCAGCCCCAGCATTTT,CASSLVNPGGHQPQHF,TRBV12-3/TRBV12-4,many,TRBJ1-5,NA
TGCGCCAGCAGCCCGGGGGGAGGAACGGATGCCTACGAGCAGTACTTC,CASSPGGGTDAYEQYF,TRBV4-1,few,TRBJ2-7,TRBD2
TGTGCCAGCAGCTACCAAAGCGGAGGAAACGCAGATACGCAGTATTTT,CASSYQSGGNADTQYF,TRBV11-2,few,TRBJ2-3,NA
TGTGCCAGCAGCTTAGTGGTGGGGGCAGGCTACGAGCAGTACTTC,CASSLVVGAGYEQYF,TRBV7-6,NA,TRBJ2-7,NA
TGTGCCAGTAGTTTCGGCGGGAGGCTCCAAGAGACCCAGTACTTC,CASSFGGRLQETQYF,TRBV19,few,TRBJ2-5,TRBD2